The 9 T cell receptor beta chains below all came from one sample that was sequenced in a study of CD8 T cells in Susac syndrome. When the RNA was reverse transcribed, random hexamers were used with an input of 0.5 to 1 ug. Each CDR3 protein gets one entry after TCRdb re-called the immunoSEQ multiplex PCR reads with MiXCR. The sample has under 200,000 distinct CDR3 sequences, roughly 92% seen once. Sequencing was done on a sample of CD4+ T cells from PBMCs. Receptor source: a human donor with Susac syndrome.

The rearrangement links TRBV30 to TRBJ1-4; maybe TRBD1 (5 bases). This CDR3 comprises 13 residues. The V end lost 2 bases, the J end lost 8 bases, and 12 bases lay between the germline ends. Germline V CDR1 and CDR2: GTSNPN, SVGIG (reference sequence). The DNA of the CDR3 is TGTGCCTGGAGTTGGCAGGGAGGAGAAAAACTGTTTTTT. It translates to CAWSWQGGEKLFF.

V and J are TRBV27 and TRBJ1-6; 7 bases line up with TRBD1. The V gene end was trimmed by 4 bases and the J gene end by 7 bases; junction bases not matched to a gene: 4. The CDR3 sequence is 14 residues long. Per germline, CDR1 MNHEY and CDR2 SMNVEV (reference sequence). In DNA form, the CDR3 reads TGTGCCAGCAGTTCGGGACAGACAAATTCACCCCTCCACTTT. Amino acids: CASSSGQTNSPLHF.

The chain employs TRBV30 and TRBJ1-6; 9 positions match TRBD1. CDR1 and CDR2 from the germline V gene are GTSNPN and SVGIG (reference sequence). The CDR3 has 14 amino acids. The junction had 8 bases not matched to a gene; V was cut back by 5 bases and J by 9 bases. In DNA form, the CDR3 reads TGTGCCTGGGCACTTGGGACAGGGTTTTCACCCCTCCACTTT. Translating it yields CAWALGTGFSPLHF.

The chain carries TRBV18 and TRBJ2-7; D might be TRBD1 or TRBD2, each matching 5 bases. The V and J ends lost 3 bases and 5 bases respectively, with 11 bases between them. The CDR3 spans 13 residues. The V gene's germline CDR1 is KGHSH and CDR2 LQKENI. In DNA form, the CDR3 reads TGTGCCAGCTCACCCGGCGAGGGACACGAGCAGTACTTC. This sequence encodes CASSPGEGHEQYF.

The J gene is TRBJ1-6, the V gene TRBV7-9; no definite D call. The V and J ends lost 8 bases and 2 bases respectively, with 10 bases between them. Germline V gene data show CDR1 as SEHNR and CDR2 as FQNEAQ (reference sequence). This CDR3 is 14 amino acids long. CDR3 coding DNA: TGTGCCAGCCGTGGAGACCCCTATAATTCACCCCTCCACTTT. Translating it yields CASRGDPYNSPLHF. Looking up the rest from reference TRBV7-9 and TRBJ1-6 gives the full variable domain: DTGVSQNPRHKITKRGQNVTFRCDPISEHNRLYWYRQTLGQGPEFLTYFQNEAQLEKSRLLSDRFSAERPKGSFSTLEIQRTEQGDSAMYLCASRGDPYNSPLHFGNGTRLTVT.

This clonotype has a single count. CDR3 sequence reads: CAISESRGTTYNEQFF. The CDR3 DNA reads TGTGCCATCAGTGAGTCTAGAGGGACCACCTACAATGAGCAGTTCTTC. V and J are TRBV10-3 and TRBJ2-1; D may correspond to TRBD1 or TRBD2 (5 bases each). Germline CDR1 is ENHRY and CDR2 is SYGVKD. Trimming took off 0 bases at V and 2 bases at J, with 11 bases between the two ends. CDR3 length: 16 residues.

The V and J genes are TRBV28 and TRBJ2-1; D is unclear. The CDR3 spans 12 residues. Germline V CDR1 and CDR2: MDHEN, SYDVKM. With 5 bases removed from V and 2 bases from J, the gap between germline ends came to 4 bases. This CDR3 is CASSTTYNEQFF. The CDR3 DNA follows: TGTGCCAGCAGTACGACCTACAATGAGCAGTTCTTC.

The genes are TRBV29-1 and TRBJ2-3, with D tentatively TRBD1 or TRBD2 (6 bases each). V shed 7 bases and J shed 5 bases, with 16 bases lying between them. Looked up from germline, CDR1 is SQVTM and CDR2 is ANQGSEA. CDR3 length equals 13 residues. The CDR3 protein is CSAEKGGGDTQYF. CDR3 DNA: TGCAGCGCTGAGAAGGGGGGTGGAGATACGCAGTATTTT.

The CDR3 DNA is TGTGCCAGCAGCGGTGCAACGACCCAAGAGACCCAGTACTTC. Translation gives CASSGATTQETQYF. The chain recombines TRBV5-6 with TRBJ2-5; D is unclear. The CDR3 is 14 residues long. In germline, CDR1 is SGHDT, CDR2 YYEEEE. Between the trimmed V and J ends, which lost 4 bases and 1 base, there was a span of 11 bases. Full variable domain (rest looked up from reference TRBV5-6 and TRBJ2-5): DAGVTQSPTHLIKTRGQQVTLRCSPKSGHDTVSWYQQALGQGPQFIFQYYEEEERQRGNFPDRFSGHQFPNYSSELNVNALLLGDSALYLCASSGATTQETQYFGPGTRLLVL.